The 9 T cell receptor beta chains below come from one sample, sequenced in a study of shared clonotypes between healthy human individuals. Assay: immunoSEQ multiplex PCR; the TCRdb copy retains only in-frame clones and omits some. The repertoire holds about 600,000 clones, with roughly 79% as singletons. The sample comprised PBMCs. The receptors here all came from a middle-aged woman in good health. Some clones in this sample may be carry-over from other donors' samples.

This clone occurred once. The gene calls are TRBV5-1 and TRBJ2-1; D remains unclear. The germline gives CDR1 SGHRS, CDR2 YFSETQ. V lost 0 bases and J lost 6, with 13 bases in between. The CDR3 sequence is 15 residues long. The CDR3 spells CASSLEVDRVNEQFF. The DNA of the CDR3 is TGCGCCAGCAGCTTGGAGGTTGATAGGGTCAATGAGCAGTTCTTC.

The rearrangement links TRBV29-1 to TRBJ2-7; TRBD2 matches 7 bases. This CDR3 has 10 amino acids. Germline values: CDR1 SQVTM, CDR2 ANQGSEA. CDR3 bases: TGCAATAGACTAGCTTCCGAGCAGTACTTC. Its protein is CNRLASEQYF.

This chain uses TRBV6-6 with TRBJ1-3; D is perhaps TRBD1 (5 bases). Germline V gene data show CDR1 as MNHNY and CDR2 as SVGAGI (reference sequence). The CDR3 covers 15 residues. The V gene lost 6 bases and the J gene lost 0 bases, with 12 bases spanning the gap. CDR3 DNA: TGTGCCAGCAGCCTACAGGAGGACTCTGGAAACACCATATATTTT. This gives the protein CASSLQEDSGNTIYF.

The chain carries TRBV6-1 and TRBJ1-1, with a possible D match to TRBD1 (6 bases). Per germline, CDR1 MNHNS and CDR2 SASEGT. The CDR3 is 11 residues long. Trimming removed 6 bases from V and 11 bases from J, with 13 bases in between. CDR3 protein: CASRSPGAAFF. CDR3 nucleotides: TGTGCCAGCAGGTCCCCGGGGGCTGCTTTCTTT.

The V and J genes are TRBV15 and TRBJ1-5, with D possibly being TRBD1 (5 bases). Germline-derived CDR1 and CDR2 are LNHNV and YYDKDF (reference sequence). The germline V and J ends were trimmed by 8 bases and 4 bases, with 12 bases remaining between them. This CDR3 is 13 amino acids long. The CDR3 spells CATRRDLNQPQHF. CDR3 bases: TGTGCCACCCGTCGGGACCTAAATCAGCCCCAGCATTTT.

The V and J genes are TRBV7-2 and TRBJ2-7, with TRBD2 matching 8 bases. Germline V gene data show CDR1 as SGHTA and CDR2 as FQGNSA. V lost 1 base, J lost 0 bases, and 5 bases stayed unmatched. The CDR3 has 16 amino acids. This CDR3 is CASSLVGGRSSYEQYF. Written as DNA, the CDR3 is TGTGCCAGCAGCTTAGTAGGCGGGAGGAGCTCCTACGAGCAGTACTTC.

This rearrangement joins TRBV18 to TRBJ2-2; D uncertain. The length of the CDR3 is 13 residues. Between the trimmed V and J ends, which lost 6 bases and 2 bases, there was a span of 7 bases. Germline lookup yields CDR1 KGHSH and CDR2 LQKENI. The CDR3 DNA reads as TGTGCCAGCTCGCGAGAAAACACCGGGGAGCTGTTTTTT. It specifies CASSRENTGELFF.

The rearrangement links TRBV4-2 to TRBJ2-2; D is unclear. V shed 4 bases and J shed 2 bases, with 8 bases lying between them. Germline loops: CDR1 LGHNA, CDR2 YNFKEQ. The CDR3 contains 14 residues. This CDR3 reads CASSPRSNTGELFF. CDR3 DNA sequence: TGTGCCAGCAGCCCCCGATCTAACACCGGGGAGCTGTTTTTT.

This clone has a count of ten or more. The rearrangement joins TRBV30 to TRBJ1-1, with TRBD1 identical over 8 bases. The CDR3 consists of 13 residues. Trimming removed 3 bases from V and 1 base from J; junction bases left unmatched: 1. Germline values: CDR1 GTSNPN, CDR2 SVGIG (reference sequence). CDR3 DNA: TGTGCCTGGAGAGGACAGGGGAACACTGAAGCTTTCTTT. Amino acids: CAWRGQGNTEAFF. Full variable domain (outside the CDR3, taken from reference TRBV30 and TRBJ1-1): SQTIHQWPATLVQPVGSPLSLECTVEGTSNPNLYWYRQAAGRGLQLLFYSVGIGQISSEVPQNLSASRPQDRQFILSSKKLLLSDSGFYLCAWRGQGNTEAFFGQGTRLTVV.